These T cell receptor beta chains were read from a single sample in a study of robustness of blood B and T cell sequencing. TCRdb re-analysed the PCR reads in MiXCR, keeping a single row per CDR3 protein. The sample contains roughly 1,300 distinct CDR3 sequences, approximately 72% of which appear only once. The source material was peripheral blood. Receptors were obtained from a human donor in good health. CDR3s include the opening cysteine and the closing phenylalanine or tryptophan. D genes are given only for firm matches. Clone size is stated in some rows and not others, as once, few, many or a class when expanded.

CASSQDRLGPDTQYF	TGTGCCAGCAGCCAAGACCGCCTGGGGCCTGATACGCAGTATTTT	TRBJ2-3	TRBV3-1	few	NA
CASSSDANTGELFF	TGTGCCAGTAGTTCCGACGCTAACACCGGGGAGCTGTTTTTT	TRBJ2-2	TRBV19	NA	NA
CSVEDRSGGSRTGYTF	TGCAGCGTTGAAGATCGGTCAGGAGGGAGCCGAACGGGCTACACCTTC	TRBJ1-2	TRBV29-1	NA	NA
CASSVGGLGGPNNEQFF	TGTGCCAGCAGCGTAGGGGGTCTGGGGGGACCGAACAATGAGCAGTTCTTC	TRBJ2-1	TRBV9	NA	NA
CASSLAGVAYEQYF	TGTGCCAGCAGCTTGGCGGGGGTCGCCTACGAGCAGTACTTC	TRBJ2-7	TRBV5-5	once	NA
CAISEGGDTQYF	TGTGCCATCAGTGAGGGAGGAGATACGCAGTATTTT	TRBJ2-3	TRBV10-3	few	NA
CASMSGSTGNTEAFF	TGTGCCAGCATGAGCGGAAGCACCGGGAACACTGAAGCTTTCTTT	TRBJ1-1	TRBV6-1	few	NA
CASSWAGQKNTGELFF	TGTGCCAGCAGCTGGGCGGGACAGAAGAACACCGGGGAGCTGTTTTTT	TRBJ2-2	TRBV5-4	NA	NA
CASSSSPGQSLYGYTF	TGTGCCAGCAGCTCAAGTCCGGGACAGTCCCTCTATGGCTACACCTTC	TRBJ1-2	TRBV5-6	NA	TRBD1
CASTTQGATEAFF	TGTGCCAGCACCACGCAGGGAGCCACTGAAGCTTTCTTT	TRBJ1-1	TRBV6-1	NA	NA
CSVGRGQADTQYF	TGCAGCGTTGGGCGGGGGCAGGCAGATACGCAGTATTTT	TRBJ2-3	TRBV29-1	NA	NA
CAITTEVGSLPFF	TGTGCCATCACCACCGAAGTTGGGTCACTCCCTTTCTTT	TRBJ1-1	TRBV10-3	NA	NA
CASSPPGLRSYEQYF	TGTGCCAGCAGTCCCCCGGGACTGCGCTCCTACGAGCAGTACTTC	TRBJ2-7	TRBV12-3/TRBV12-4	few	NA
CSARRGSGNTIYF	TGCAGTGCTAGACGAGGATCTGGAAACACCATATATTTT	TRBJ1-3	TRBV20-1	NA	NA
CAISESWGAGELFF	TGTGCCATCAGTGAGTCGTGGGGAGCCGGGGAGCTGTTTTTT	TRBJ2-2	TRBV10-3	NA	NA
CASSLPMTGGSYGYTF	TGTGCCAGCAGTTTACCGATGACAGGGGGTAGCTATGGCTACACCTTC	TRBJ1-2	TRBV12-3/TRBV12-4	NA	TRBD1
CAVRVKVDTEAFF	TGTGCCGTAAGGGTGAAAGTGGACACTGAAGCTTTCTTT	TRBJ1-1	TRBV10-3	once	NA
CATSSTLGASGGVRDTQYF	TGTGCCACCAGCTCTACCTTGGGGGCTAGCGGGGGGGTCAGAGATACGCAGTATTTT	TRBJ2-3	TRBV15	NA	TRBD2
CASSPDSNQPQHF	TGTGCCAGCAGCCCAGATAGCAATCAGCCCCAGCATTTT	TRBJ1-5	TRBV2	NA	NA
CASSTGTGAYNEQFF	TGTGCCAGCAGCACCGGGACAGGAGCCTACAATGAGCAGTTCTTC	TRBJ2-1	TRBV7-7	NA	TRBD1
CASSETSGGGGLFF	TGTGCCAGCAGCGAGACTAGCGGGGGAGGCGGGCTGTTTTTT	TRBJ2-2	TRBV7-3	NA	TRBD2
CASSAVGGPSPLHF	TGTGCCAGCAGCGCGGTGGGAGGCCCATCACCCCTCCACTTT	TRBJ1-6	TRBV13	NA	NA
CASSLRQGFSTDTQYF	TGTGCCAGCAGCCTTAGACAGGGGTTTAGCACAGATACGCAGTATTTT	TRBJ2-3	TRBV11-2	NA	TRBD1
CASSPDRGNGNEKLFF	TGTGCCAGCTCACCCGACAGAGGGAACGGGAATGAAAAACTGTTTTTT	TRBJ1-4	TRBV18	NA	NA
CAIRTGLNTEAFF	TGTGCCATCAGGACAGGACTGAACACTGAAGCTTTCTTT	TRBJ1-1	TRBV10-3	NA	NA
CASTNPGQGYNEQFF	TGTGCCAGCACGAATCCGGGACAGGGATACAATGAGCAGTTCTTC	TRBJ2-1	TRBV6-1	NA	TRBD1
CASASFGRDQYF	TGTGCTAGTGCTTCTTTCGGGAGAGACCAGTACTTC	TRBJ2-5	TRBV12-5	NA	NA
CASSFRGPDTQYF	TGCGCCAGCAGCTTCAGGGGGCCAGATACGCAGTATTTT	TRBJ2-3	TRBV5-1	NA	TRBD1
CASNSKGGRSYGYTF	TGTGCCAGCAACAGCAAGGGAGGCCGCTCCTATGGCTACACCTTC	TRBJ1-2	TRBV12-3/TRBV12-4	NA	NA
CATSRDSGEVGQPQHF	TGTGCCACCAGCAGAGATTCAGGGGAAGTTGGGCAGCCCCAGCATTTT	TRBJ1-5	TRBV15	NA	NA
CASSLNGGGTGELFF	TGTGCCAGCAGCTTAAACGGGGGGGGCACCGGGGAGCTGTTTTTT	TRBJ2-2	TRBV7-3	once	TRBD2
CATSRDSGGFYEQYF	TGTGCCACCAGCAGAGATAGCGGCGGTTTCTACGAGCAGTACTTC	TRBJ2-7	TRBV15	NA	NA
CASSQSGQGDTEAFF	TGCGCCAGCAGCCAATCCGGACAGGGGGACACTGAAGCTTTCTTT	TRBJ1-1	TRBV4-1	NA	TRBD1
CASSIDRDWGSYEQYF	TGTGCCAGCTCTATAGATCGGGACTGGGGGTCGTACGAGCAGTACTTC	TRBJ2-7	TRBV13	NA	NA
CATSRATSGDNEQFF	TGTGCCACCAGCAGAGCTACTAGCGGGGACAATGAGCAGTTCTTC	TRBJ2-1	TRBV15	few	TRBD2
CASRIAGGGTQYF	TGTGCCAGCAGGATAGCGGGGGGAGGTACGCAGTATTTT	TRBJ2-3	TRBV6-6	NA	TRBD2
CATSHFGGNEQYF	TGTGCCACCAGCCATTTCGGGGGAAACGAGCAGTACTTC	TRBJ2-7	TRBV15	NA	NA
CASSRDILEGSYGYTF	TGTGCCAGCAGCCGGGACATTTTAGAGGGTAGCTATGGCTACACCTTC	TRBJ1-2	TRBV4-2	hyperexpanded	NA
CASSLDGNQPQHF	TGTGCCAGCAGTTTAGACGGGAATCAGCCCCAGCATTTT	TRBJ1-5	TRBV12-3/TRBV12-4	NA	NA
CAISESEGQGKDGYTF	TGTGCCATCAGTGAGTCGGAGGGACAGGGGAAAGATGGCTACACCTTC	TRBJ1-2	TRBV10-3	NA	TRBD1
CAISDTNQPQHF	TGTGCCATCAGTGACACTAATCAGCCCCAGCATTTT	TRBJ1-5	TRBV10-3	NA	NA
CASSSLSGEAYNEQFF	TGTGCCAGCAGTTCCCTTAGCGGGGAGGCCTACAATGAGCAGTTCTTC	TRBJ2-1	TRBV7-6	NA	TRBD2
CSGTGGYTEAFF	TGCAGCGGTACAGGGGGCTACACTGAAGCTTTCTTT	TRBJ1-1	TRBV29-1	NA	TRBD1
CASSGESTDTQYF	TGTGCCAGCAGCGGGGAGAGCACAGATACGCAGTATTTT	TRBJ2-3	TRBV2	NA	NA
CASSHLSGTGELFF	TGTGCCAGCAGCCATCTTAGCGGAACCGGGGAGCTGTTTTTT	TRBJ2-2	TRBV3-1	NA	NA
CASSLELAGREQYF	TGCGCCAGCAGCCTCGAACTAGCGGGGAGGGAGCAGTACTTC	TRBJ2-7	TRBV4-1	NA	TRBD2
CAWDRGSGANVLTF	TGTGCCTGGGACAGGGGCTCTGGGGCCAACGTCCTGACTTTC	TRBJ2-6	TRBV30	NA	TRBD1
CSVRDITEAFF	TGCAGCGTTAGGGACATCACTGAAGCTTTCTTT	TRBJ1-1	TRBV29-1	NA	NA
CASTEDSTYNEQFF	TGTGCCAGCACCGAGGACAGCACCTACAATGAGCAGTTCTTC	TRBJ2-1	TRBV12-3/TRBV12-4	NA	NA
CATSRDSGELFF	TGTGCCACCAGCAGAGATTCTGGGGAGCTGTTTTTT	TRBJ2-2	TRBV15	once	NA